The clone carrying this T cell receptor beta chain has ten or more counts. Antigen specificity is unknown. These data come from a study of CD8 T cells in ankylosing spondylitis. Findings and caveats of the study: It appeared that ankylosing spondylitis blood was characterized by a TCR beta motif of under ten highly homologous variants.

J lost 7 bases, V lost 3 bases, and 8 bases had no gene match. Germline-derived CDR1 and CDR2 are SGHTA and FQGTGA. This CDR3 has 15 residues. TCRdb itself ran the 5' RACE reads through MiXCR, one entry per CDR3 protein. The profile shows under 250,000 distinct CDR3 sequences, 7% to 10% of them singletons. Sequenced material: blood, either unsorted or a sorted T cell fraction (not recorded which). The TCR was taken from a female donor with ankylosing spondylitis or in good health (not recorded which). The rearrangement joins TRBV7-3 to TRBJ2-2; TRBD1 aligns across 7 bases. This chain's CDR3 is CASSLGPTGNGELFF. The DNA for the CDR3 is TGTGCCAGCAGCTTGGGTCCGACAGGGAACGGGGAGCTGTTTTTT.